What follows describes a single T cell receptor beta chain. Deletions cut 4 bases from V and 0 bases from J, with 10 bases between. The CDR3 runs 13 residues. The V gene's germline CDR1 is SQVTM and CDR2 ANQGSEA. The sample comes from a study of CD8+ T cells in alopecia areata. Extraction of RNA preceded its reverse transcription into cDNA, which served as the sequencing template. Sequencing used immunoSEQ multiplex PCR; TCRdb keeps in-frame clones, though not all of them. Altogether 55,000 to 75,000 clones are present, roughly 44% being singletons, with the ten largest covering roughly a sixth. Obtained from alopecia areata patients were lesional scalp punch biopsies along with peripheral blood.

The clonotype was recovered from a human donor with alopecia areata. The chain couples TRBV29-1 to TRBJ2-7; D ambiguous. The sequenced sample was CD8+ T cells sorted from blood, obtained at week 0. The CDR3 DNA is TGCAGCGTTGTTACAAGTTCCTCCTACGAGCAGTACTTC. It codes for CSVVTSSSYEQYF.